This TCR beta chain was profiled in a study of early T cells in non-severe SARS-CoV-2 infection. Across the study: The authors sequenced bulk RNA from unsorted whole blood, leaving chains unpaired.

Trimming took 3 bases from V and 9 from J, leaving 14 bases between them. The CDR3 is 13 residues long. The germline V gene encodes CDR1 SGHAT and CDR2 FQNNGV. Researchers attached unique molecular identifiers to individual cDNA molecules. Each CDR3 protein is one row after TCRdb ran MiXCR on the 5' RACE reads. The table shows fewer than 35,000 distinct CDR3 sequences, with approximately 5% occurring only once. Points from the study as a whole: Anti-spike CD8 responses were favored by VDJdb matching, which missed private and CD4 specificities.

This clonotype was observed many times. What it recognizes is unknown. The rearrangement joins TRBV11-2 to TRBJ1-2; the D is unclear. The TCR originated in an adult who was a healthcare worker with PCR-confirmed SARS-CoV-2 infection or an uninfected control (not recorded which). The sample taken for sequencing was whole blood. This chain's CDR3 is CASSFLLEGSYTF. DNA of the CDR3: TGTGCCAGCAGCTTTCTTTTGGAGGGTAGCTACACCTTC.